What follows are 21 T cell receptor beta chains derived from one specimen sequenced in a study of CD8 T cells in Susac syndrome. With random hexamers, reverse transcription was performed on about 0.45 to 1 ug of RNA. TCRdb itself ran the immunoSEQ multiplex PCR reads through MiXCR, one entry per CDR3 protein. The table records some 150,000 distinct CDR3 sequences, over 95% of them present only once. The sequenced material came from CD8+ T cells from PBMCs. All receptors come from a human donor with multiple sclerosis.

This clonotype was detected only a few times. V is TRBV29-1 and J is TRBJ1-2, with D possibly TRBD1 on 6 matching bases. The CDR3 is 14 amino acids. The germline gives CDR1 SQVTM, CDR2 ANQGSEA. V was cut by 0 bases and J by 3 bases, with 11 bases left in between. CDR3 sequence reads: CSVEDLGGDYGYTF. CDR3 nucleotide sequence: TGCAGCGTTGAAGATTTAGGGGGGGACTATGGCTACACCTTC.

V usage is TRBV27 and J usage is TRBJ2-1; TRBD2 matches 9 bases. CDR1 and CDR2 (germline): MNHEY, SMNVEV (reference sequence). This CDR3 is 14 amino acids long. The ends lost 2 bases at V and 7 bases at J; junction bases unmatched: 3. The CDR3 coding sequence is TGTGCCAGCAGTTTAGGGACTAGCAGAAATGAGCAGTTCTTC. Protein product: CASSLGTSRNEQFF.

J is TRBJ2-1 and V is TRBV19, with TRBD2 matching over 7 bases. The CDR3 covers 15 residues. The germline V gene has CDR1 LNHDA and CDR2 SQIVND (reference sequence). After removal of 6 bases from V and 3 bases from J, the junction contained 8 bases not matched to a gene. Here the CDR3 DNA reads TGTGCCAGTAGGGTGGGGGGGTCGGACTACAATGAGCAGTTCTTC. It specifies CASRVGGSDYNEQFF.

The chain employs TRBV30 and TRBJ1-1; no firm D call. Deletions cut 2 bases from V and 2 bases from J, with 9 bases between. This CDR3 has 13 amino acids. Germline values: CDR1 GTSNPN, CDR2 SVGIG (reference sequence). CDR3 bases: TGTGCCTGGAGTTCGGACGGTAACACTGAAGCTTTCTTT. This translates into CAWSSDGNTEAFF.

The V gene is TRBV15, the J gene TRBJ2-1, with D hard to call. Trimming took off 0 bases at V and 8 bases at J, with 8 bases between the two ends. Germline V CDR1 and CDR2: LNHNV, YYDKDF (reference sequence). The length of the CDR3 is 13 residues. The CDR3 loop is CATSRDRSYEQFF. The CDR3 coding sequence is TGTGCCACCAGCAGAGATCGGAGCTATGAGCAGTTCTTC.

The CDR3 nucleotides read TGTGCCAGCAGTTATGGCATGAACAATGAGCAGTTCTTC. Translating it yields CASSYGMNNEQFF. This chain connects TRBV6-5 to TRBJ2-1, with D hard to call. This CDR3 spans 13 amino acids. The V end was cut by 3 bases, the J end by 5 bases, with 8 bases between. Germline CDR1 MNHEY, CDR2 SVGAGI.

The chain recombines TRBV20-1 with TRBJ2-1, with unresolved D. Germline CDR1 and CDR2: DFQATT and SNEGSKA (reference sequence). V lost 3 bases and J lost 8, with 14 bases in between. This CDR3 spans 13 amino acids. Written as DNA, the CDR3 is TGCAGTGCTAGCGGTACCTTTAGCTATGAGCAGTTCTTC. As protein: CSASGTFSYEQFF.

CDR3 loop: CSASVAGADTGELFF. DNA of the CDR3: TGCAGTGCCTCTGTAGCGGGGGCGGACACCGGGGAGCTGTTTTTT. The chain recombines TRBV20-1 with TRBJ2-2; TRBD2 matches at 9 bases. V trimming: 6 bases; J trimming: 3 bases; junction bases outside the gene matches: 8. The CDR3 is 15 residues long. Germline values: CDR1 DFQATT, CDR2 SNEGSKA (reference sequence).

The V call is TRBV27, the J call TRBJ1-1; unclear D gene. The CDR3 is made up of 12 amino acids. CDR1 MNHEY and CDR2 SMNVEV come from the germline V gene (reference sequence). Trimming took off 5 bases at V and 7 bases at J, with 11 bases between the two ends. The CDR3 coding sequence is TGTGCCAGCAGTCTGGGAGGGCGTGAAGCTTTCTTT. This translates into CASSLGGREAFF.

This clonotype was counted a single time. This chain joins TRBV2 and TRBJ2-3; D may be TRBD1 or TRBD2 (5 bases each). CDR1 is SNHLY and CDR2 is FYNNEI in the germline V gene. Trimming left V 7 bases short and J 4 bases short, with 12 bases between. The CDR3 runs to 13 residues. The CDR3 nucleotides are TGTGCCAGCATGTCGGGACCGGCAGATACGCAGTATTTT. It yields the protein CASMSGPADTQYF.

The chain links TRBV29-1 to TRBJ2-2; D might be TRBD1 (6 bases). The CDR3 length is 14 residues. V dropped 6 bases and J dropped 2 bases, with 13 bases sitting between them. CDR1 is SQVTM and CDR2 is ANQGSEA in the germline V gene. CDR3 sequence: CSVRGHLNTGELFF. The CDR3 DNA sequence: TGCAGCGTAAGGGGACATCTAAACACCGGGGAGCTGTTTTTT.

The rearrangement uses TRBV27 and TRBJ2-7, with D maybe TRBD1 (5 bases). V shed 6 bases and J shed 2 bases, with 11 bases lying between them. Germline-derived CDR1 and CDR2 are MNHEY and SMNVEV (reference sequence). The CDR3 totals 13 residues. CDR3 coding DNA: TGTGCCAGCAGCCTGACAGCCACCTACGAGCAGTACTTC. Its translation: CASSLTATYEQYF.

The CDR3 bases are TGTGCCAGCAGCACCGGGGGGGTCGAGGACACTGAAGCTTTCTTT. It translates to CASSTGGVEDTEAFF. The chain uses TRBV9 and TRBJ1-1; TRBD1 might be the D (5 bases). Germline CDR1 and CDR2: SGDLS and YYNGEE. The germline V and J ends were trimmed by 4 bases and 3 bases, with 16 bases remaining between them. The CDR3 is 15 residues long.

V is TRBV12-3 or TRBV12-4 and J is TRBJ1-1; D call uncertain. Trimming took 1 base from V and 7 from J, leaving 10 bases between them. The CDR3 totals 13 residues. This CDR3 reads CASSLGGGNEAFF. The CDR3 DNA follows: TGTGCCAGCAGTTTAGGAGGTGGCAATGAAGCTTTCTTT.

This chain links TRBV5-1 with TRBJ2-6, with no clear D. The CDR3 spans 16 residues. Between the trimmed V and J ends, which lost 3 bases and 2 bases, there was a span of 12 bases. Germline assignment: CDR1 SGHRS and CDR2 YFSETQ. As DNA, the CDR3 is TGCGCCAGCAGCTCCCATGAAAGGGCTGGGGCCAACGTCCTGACTTTC. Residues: CASSSHERAGANVLTF.

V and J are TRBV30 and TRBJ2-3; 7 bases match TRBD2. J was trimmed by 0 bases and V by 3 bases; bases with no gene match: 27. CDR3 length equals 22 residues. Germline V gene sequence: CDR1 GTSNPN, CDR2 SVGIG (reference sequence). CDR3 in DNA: TGTGCCTGGAGCGGCCTGCACGGCCCTAGCGGTCTAAACCCTACTAGCACAGATACGCAGTATTTT. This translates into CAWSGLHGPSGLNPTSTDTQYF.

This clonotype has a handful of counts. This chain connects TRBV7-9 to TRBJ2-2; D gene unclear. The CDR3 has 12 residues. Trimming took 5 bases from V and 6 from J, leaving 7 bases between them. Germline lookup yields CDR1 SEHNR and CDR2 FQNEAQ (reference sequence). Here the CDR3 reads CASSPVSGELFF. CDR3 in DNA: TGTGCCAGCAGCCCCGTTTCCGGGGAGCTGTTTTTT.

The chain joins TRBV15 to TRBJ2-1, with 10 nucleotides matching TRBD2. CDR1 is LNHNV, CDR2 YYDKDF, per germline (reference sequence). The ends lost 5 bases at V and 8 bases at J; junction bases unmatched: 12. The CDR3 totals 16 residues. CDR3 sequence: CATSQRRAGGPDEQFF. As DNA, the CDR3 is TGTGCCACCAGCCAGAGGCGAGCGGGGGGGCCGGATGAGCAGTTCTTC.

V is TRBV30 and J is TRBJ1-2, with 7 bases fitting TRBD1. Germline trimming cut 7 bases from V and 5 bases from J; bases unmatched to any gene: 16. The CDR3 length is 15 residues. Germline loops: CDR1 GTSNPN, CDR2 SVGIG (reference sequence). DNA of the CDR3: TGTGCCTCGACCTTGGGACAGCCGATTCCTTATGGCTACACCTTC. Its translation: CASTLGQPIPYGYTF.

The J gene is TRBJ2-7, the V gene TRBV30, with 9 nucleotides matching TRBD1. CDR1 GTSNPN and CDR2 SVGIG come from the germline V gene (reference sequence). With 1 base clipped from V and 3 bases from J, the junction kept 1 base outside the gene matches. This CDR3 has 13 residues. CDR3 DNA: TGTGCCTGGAGTGGGGACAGGGTCTACGAGCAGTACTTC. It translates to CAWSGDRVYEQYF.

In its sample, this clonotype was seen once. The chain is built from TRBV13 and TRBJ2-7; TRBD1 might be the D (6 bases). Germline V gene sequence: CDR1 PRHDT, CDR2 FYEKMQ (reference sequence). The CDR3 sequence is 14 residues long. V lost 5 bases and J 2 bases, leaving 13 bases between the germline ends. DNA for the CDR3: TGTGCCAGCAGCCCTGGACAGCGCGCCTACGAGCAGTACGTC. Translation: CASSPGQRAYEQYV.